This T cell receptor (beta chain) is drawn from a study of T-cell memory formation after mild COVID-19. One entry per CDR3 protein results from TCRdb running MiXCR on the 5' RACE reads. In the table there are around 200,000 distinct CDR3 sequences, around 25% of which are singletons. Trimming at V came to 5 bases and at J to 11 bases, leaving 11 bases not matched to a gene. The CDR3 covers 13 residues. The gene calls are TRBV12-3 or TRBV12-4 and TRBJ1-1; 7 nucleotides agree with TRBD1. This sequence was found in an adult woman who had mild COVID-19 (a few samples of this study predate the infection). Cell type and time point are not known. The specimen sequenced was PBMCs or a T cell subset sorted from them (not recorded which). Here the CDR3 DNA reads TGTGCCAGCAGTCCTTCGGGGGGCAGGGGGGCTTTCTTT. As protein: CASSPSGGRGAFF.